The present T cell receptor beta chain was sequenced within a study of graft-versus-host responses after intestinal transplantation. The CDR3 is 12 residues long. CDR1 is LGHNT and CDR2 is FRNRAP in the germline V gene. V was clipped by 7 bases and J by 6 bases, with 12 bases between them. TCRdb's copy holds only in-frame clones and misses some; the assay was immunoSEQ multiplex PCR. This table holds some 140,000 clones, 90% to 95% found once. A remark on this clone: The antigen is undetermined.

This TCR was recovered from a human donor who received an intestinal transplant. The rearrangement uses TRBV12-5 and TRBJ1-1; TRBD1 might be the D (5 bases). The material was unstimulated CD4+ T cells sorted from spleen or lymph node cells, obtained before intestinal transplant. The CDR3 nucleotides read TGTGCTAGTGCCTCGGGGGGATCTGAAGCTTTCTTT. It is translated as CASASGGSEAFF.